The 6 T cell receptor beta chains in this list originate from one sample, sequenced in a study of CD8+ T cells in alopecia areata. It was cDNA, reverse transcribed from extracted RNA, that served as the sequencing template. Here immunoSEQ multiplex PCR was the method, and the copy in TCRdb shows in-frame clones only, minus some. Among over 150,000 clones listed, roughly 50% were seen once. Sequencing was carried out using CD8+ T cells sorted from blood. These receptors were obtained from a human donor in good health.

CDR3 sequence: CASSQNSLTGELFF. The CDR3 bases are TGTGCCAGCAGCCAGAACTCCCTCACCGGGGAGCTGTTTTTT. This chain connects TRBV4-2 to TRBJ2-2, with D unresolved. The CDR3 loop spans 14 amino acids. Germline assignment: CDR1 LGHNA and CDR2 YNFKEQ. V lost 3 bases, J lost 4 bases, and 9 bases lay in between.

The V and J genes are TRBV5-1 and TRBJ1-2; TRBD1 aligns across 8 bases. CDR3 length: 21 residues. J was trimmed by 3 bases and V by 0 bases; bases with no gene match: 22. Germline V lookup: CDR1 SGHRS, CDR2 YFSETQ. CDR3 region: CASSLVGPGMLGQGNDYGYTF. CDR3 sequence (DNA): TGCGCCAGCAGCTTGGTGGGTCCCGGCATGCTTGGACAGGGTAACGACTATGGCTACACCTTC.

The chain recombines TRBV19 with TRBJ1-2, with D hard to call. The CDR3 totals 14 residues. V shed 8 bases and J shed 1 base, with 14 bases lying between them. Looked up from germline, CDR1 is LNHDA and CDR2 is SQIVND (reference sequence). As DNA, the CDR3 is TGTGCCAGTGGCCTGGGCAGACTTAACTATGGCTACACCTTC. As protein: CASGLGRLNYGYTF.

V gene TRBV6-5 combines with J gene TRBJ2-1, with D hard to call. The CDR3 runs to 12 residues. Trimming took off 2 bases at V and 8 bases at J, with 7 bases between the two ends. Looked up from germline, CDR1 is MNHEY and CDR2 is SVGAGI. CDR3 sequence (DNA): TGTGCCAGCAGTTACGATGGGGATGAGCAGTTCTTC. Its translation: CASSYDGDEQFF.

This clone occurred once. This chain connects TRBV5-1 to TRBJ2-1; 11 bases fit TRBD2. The CDR3 length is 16 residues. V lost 0 bases, J lost 2 bases, and 1 base stayed unmatched. The germline CDR1 and CDR2 sequences are SGHRS and YFSETQ. The CDR3 nucleotides are TGCGCCAGCAGCTTGGAACTAGCGGGGGCCTACAATGAGCAGTTCTTC. This codes for CASSLELAGAYNEQFF.

In this sample, this clone turned up once. This chain joins TRBV5-6 and TRBJ2-5; 7 bases align to TRBD1. J gave up 7 bases and V 2 bases, and 2 bases lay outside the gene matches. This CDR3 is 12 amino acids long. Per germline, CDR1 SGHDT and CDR2 YYEEEE. CDR3 sequence reads: CASSFSGGTQYF. DNA for the CDR3: TGTGCCAGCAGCTTCTCAGGGGGGACCCAGTACTTC.